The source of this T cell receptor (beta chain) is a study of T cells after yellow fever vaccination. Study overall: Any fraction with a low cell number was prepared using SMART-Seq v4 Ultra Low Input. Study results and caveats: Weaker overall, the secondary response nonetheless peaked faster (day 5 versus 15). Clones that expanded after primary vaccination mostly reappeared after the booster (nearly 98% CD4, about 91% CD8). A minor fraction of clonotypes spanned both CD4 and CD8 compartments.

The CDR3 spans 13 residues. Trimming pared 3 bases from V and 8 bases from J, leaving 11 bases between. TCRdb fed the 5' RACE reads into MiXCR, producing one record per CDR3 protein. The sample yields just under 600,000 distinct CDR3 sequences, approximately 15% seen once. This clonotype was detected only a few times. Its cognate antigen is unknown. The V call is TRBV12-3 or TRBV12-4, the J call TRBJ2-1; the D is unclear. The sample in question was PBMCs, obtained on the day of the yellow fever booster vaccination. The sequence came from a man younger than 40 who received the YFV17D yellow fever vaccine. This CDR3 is CASSLDYYDEQFF. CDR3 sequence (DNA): TGTGCCAGCAGTTTGGATTATTACGATGAGCAGTTCTTC.